A single sample is the source of the 19 T cell receptor beta chains below, sequenced in a study of T cells after posttransplantation cyclophosphamide. Assay used: immunoSEQ multiplex PCR; TCRdb lists only in-frame clones, some missing. Listed for the sample are approximately 31,000 clones, none seen a single time. Specimen: PBMCs. These TCRs come from a woman aged 30 to 39 in good health and a related stem cell transplant donor.

This clone was picked up many times. The CDR3 reads CASSGEGAVQFF. The CDR3 DNA reads TGTGCCAGCTCGGGAGAGGGGGCTGTGCAGTTCTTC. The gene calls are TRBV2 and TRBJ2-1; TRBD1 is a possible D gene (7 bases). The CDR3 is made up of 12 amino acids. Trimming shortened V by 8 bases and J by 12 bases, and 17 bases separated the two germline ends. Per the germline V gene, CDR1 is SNHLY and CDR2 is FYNNEI.

This chain links TRBV4-2 with TRBJ2-5, with TRBD1 matching over 7 bases. The CDR3 is made up of 18 amino acids. Unmatched junction bases numbered 14, after V lost 1 base and J lost 3 bases. Germline CDR1 and CDR2: LGHNA and YNFKEQ. DNA of the CDR3: TGTGCCAGCAGCCAAGCCCAGGCAGGGGGAAGTCTGGAAGAGACCCAGTACTTC. This sequence encodes CASSQAQAGGSLEETQYF.

This clone was seen ten or more times. The chain links TRBV7-2 to TRBJ1-1; TRBD1 is a possible D gene (5 bases). Trimming stripped 5 bases from V and 5 bases from J, with 15 bases between. Germline values: CDR1 SGHTA, CDR2 FQGNSA. This CDR3 has 14 amino acids. The CDR3 DNA sequence: TGTGCCAGCAGCCCCCTAATCCAGGGAACTGAAGCTTTCTTT. This encodes CASSPLIQGTEAFF.

This clone has a handful of counts. The chain couples TRBV6-5 to TRBJ2-3; TRBD2 might be the D (6 bases). CDR1 and CDR2 from the germline V gene are MNHEY and SVGAGI. The germline V and J ends were trimmed by 5 bases and 6 bases, with 12 bases remaining between them. CDR3 length: 13 amino acids. The CDR3 nucleotides read TGTGCCAGCAGTAAAACCACTAGCGATACGCAGTATTTT. This translates into CASSKTTSDTQYF.

There are many counts of this clone. The chain has TRBV5-6 and TRBJ1-3, with 8 bases identical to TRBD1. The CDR3 totals 16 residues. V gave up 5 bases and J gave up 5 bases; unmatched junction bases: 12. From germline, CDR1 is SGHDT and CDR2 YYEEEE. CDR3 DNA sequence: TGTGCCAGCAGTTCGGACAGGGCACCATCAAGAAACACCATATATTTT. Protein sequence: CASSSDRAPSRNTIYF.

This clone occurred many times. The chain links TRBV5-1 to TRBJ1-2; TRBD1 might be the D (5 bases). This CDR3 contains 12 residues. Looked up from germline, CDR1 is SGHRS and CDR2 is YFSETQ. The V end was cut by 3 bases, the J end by 3 bases, with 6 bases between. In DNA form, the CDR3 reads TGCGCCAGCAGCTCAGGGTACTATGGCTACACCTTC. This translates into CASSSGYYGYTF.

Many counts were recorded for this clone. The chain has TRBV10-2 and TRBJ2-3; 10 bases agree with TRBD1. The V gene end was trimmed by 5 bases and the J gene end by 0 bases; junction bases not matched to a gene: 2. There are 15 residues in the CDR3. Germline loops: CDR1 WSHSY, CDR2 SAAADI. Here the CDR3 DNA reads TGCGCCAGCAGTCCGGGACAGGGGAGCACAGATACGCAGTATTTT. It is translated as CASSPGQGSTDTQYF.

This clone was counted ten times or more. The J gene is TRBJ1-4, the V gene TRBV7-9; D is possibly TRBD1 (6 bases). Germline V lookup: CDR1 SEHNR, CDR2 FQNEAQ (reference sequence). The CDR3 has 12 residues. With 5 bases removed from V and 8 bases from J, the gap between germline ends came to 9 bases. CDR3 DNA: TGTGCCAGCAGCCGTGACAGGGAAAAACTGTTTTTT. It is translated as CASSRDREKLFF.

Ten or more counts support this clone. This sequence joins TRBV28 and TRBJ1-5; 7 nucleotides line up with TRBD1. The germline CDR1 and CDR2 sequences are MDHEN and SYDVKM. The junction had 4 bases not matched to a gene; V was cut back by 7 bases and J by 1 base. CDR3 length: 14 residues. The CDR3 sequence: CASTAGGSNQPQHF. CDR3 nucleotides: TGTGCCAGCACCGCAGGGGGAAGCAATCAGCCCCAGCATTTT.

This clone was counted ten times or more. This sequence joins TRBV11-2 and TRBJ1-1, with D tentatively TRBD1 (5 bases). CDR1 is SGHAT and CDR2 is FQNNGV in the germline V gene. This CDR3 region has 13 residues. V was clipped by 6 bases and J by 2 bases, with 10 bases between them. The CDR3 nucleotides are TGTGCCAGCAGTAAGCGGGACAACACTGAAGCTTTCTTT. Encoded protein: CASSKRDNTEAFF.

This clone was detected many times. The CDR3 sequence: CASSEARAGLWRYTF. DNA for the CDR3: TGTGCCAGCAGTGAAGCTAGGGCGGGGCTATGGCGCTACACCTTC. J is TRBJ1-2 and V is TRBV6-1, with a weak D call TRBD1 (5 bases). CDR1 is MNHNS, CDR2 SASEGT, per germline. V lost 0 bases and J 9 bases, leaving 17 bases between the germline ends. The CDR3 consists of 15 residues.

This clone was observed at least ten times. The rearrangement links TRBV12-5 to TRBJ2-7; 11 bases fit TRBD2. V lost 7 bases and J lost 2; bases outside the gene matches: 7. The CDR3 totals 15 residues. Germline lookup yields CDR1 LGHNT and CDR2 FRNRAP. CDR3 loop: CASAPWGLAAYEQYF. The CDR3 region has the DNA TGTGCTAGTGCCCCTTGGGGACTAGCGGCCTACGAGCAGTACTTC.

The chain uses TRBV7-2 and TRBJ2-2; 7 bases agree with TRBD2. The CDR3 sequence is 14 residues long. From germline, CDR1 is SGHTA and CDR2 FQGNSA. After removal of 3 bases from V and 3 bases from J, the junction contained 1 base not matched to a gene. The CDR3 coding sequence is TGTGCCAGCAGCTTCAGCGGGGACACCGGGGAGCTGTTTTTT. Its protein product is CASSFSGDTGELFF. Supplemented by reference TRBV7-2 and TRBJ2-2, the full variable domain reads GAGVSQSPSNKVTEKGKDVELRCDPISGHTALYWYRQSLGQGLEFLIYFQGNSAPDKSGLPSDRFSAERTGGSVSTLTIQRTQQEDSAVYLCASSFSGDTGELFFGEGSRLTVL.

This clone was detected ten times or more. The chain employs TRBV5-1 and TRBJ1-5; D perhaps matches TRBD1 (5 bases). Germline V gene sequence: CDR1 SGHRS, CDR2 YFSETQ. The CDR3 spans 14 residues. Trimming took 4 bases from V and 5 from J, leaving 13 bases between them. The CDR3 coding sequence is TGCGCCAGCAGCCCCGACAGTGTAGATCAGCCCCAGCATTTT. Amino acid sequence: CASSPDSVDQPQHF.

This clone showed up many times. This chain uses TRBV27 with TRBJ2-5; D is possibly TRBD1 or TRBD2 (5 bases each). Trimming left V 2 bases short and J 3 bases short, with 13 bases between. The germline CDR1 and CDR2 sequences are MNHEY and SMNVEV (reference sequence). The CDR3 consists of 15 residues. Here the CDR3 reads CASSLRGRGEETQYF. In DNA form, the CDR3 reads TGTGCCAGCAGTTTAAGAGGGAGAGGGGAAGAGACCCAGTACTTC.

By share, this clone counts as medium-sized. V and J are TRBV6-4 and TRBJ2-3, with 8 nucleotides matching TRBD2. V shed 0 bases, J shed 2 bases, and the junction held 4 bases outside the gene matches. CDR3 length: 16 residues. The germline V gene encodes CDR1 MRHNA and CDR2 SNTAGT. CDR3 region: CASSDSAGGDTDTQYF. The CDR3 DNA sequence: TGTGCCAGCAGTGACTCGGCGGGGGGCGACACAGATACGCAGTATTTT.

The CDR3 bases are TGTGCCAGCAGCCAAGGCCTAGCGGGGGGATACCAAGAGACCCAGTACTTC. Translated: CASSQGLAGGYQETQYF. The chain uses TRBV4-2 and TRBJ2-5; 11 positions agree with TRBD2. This CDR3 has 17 amino acids. Germline V gene sequence: CDR1 LGHNA, CDR2 YNFKEQ. Unmatched junction bases numbered 4, after V lost 1 base and J lost 0 bases.

This clone was recorded at least ten times. The rearrangement links TRBV10-2 to TRBJ1-1; 8 bases fit TRBD1. Germline V lookup: CDR1 WSHSY, CDR2 SAAADI. The trim removed 6 bases at V and 5 bases at J, leaving 8 bases unmatched. CDR3 size: 14 residues. Here the CDR3 DNA reads TGCGCCAGCAGCGATAATACAGGGGGGACTGAAGCTTTCTTT. As protein: CASSDNTGGTEAFF.

In its sample, this clone was seen many times. V usage is TRBV19 and J usage is TRBJ2-3; D remains ambiguous. The germline V and J ends were trimmed by 2 bases and 1 base, with 4 bases remaining between them. Germline V gives CDR1 LNHDA, CDR2 SQIVND (reference sequence). The CDR3 loop spans 13 amino acids. The CDR3 DNA is TGTGCCAGTAGTATAACAGGCACAGATACGCAGTATTTT. This translates into CASSITGTDTQYF.